These 18 T cell receptor beta chains were all obtained from the same sample, sequenced in a study of T cells in Graves' hyperthyroidism and ophthalmopathy. TCR beta CDR3 regions were amplified from RNA transcripts. HTBI primers were used for first-round RT-PCR of the TCR CDR3. TCRdb analysed the multiplex PCR reads with MiXCR anew, one entry per CDR3 protein. The data show 500,000 to 750,000 distinct CDR3 sequences, with 15% to 18% seen just once and roughly 6.6% held by the top ten. The sequenced sample was blood. The source of these receptors is a woman between 25 and 40 years old with Graves' hyperthyroidism.

The table lists this clonotype with many counts. The chain combines TRBV7-9 with TRBJ1-4; weak D call: TRBD1 (6 bases). The CDR3 consists of 16 residues. V lost 5 bases and J 8 bases, leaving 21 bases between the germline ends. Per germline, CDR1 SEHNR and CDR2 FQNEAQ (reference sequence). The CDR3 region is CASSPSDPEGDEKLFF. The DNA of the CDR3 is TGTGCCAGCAGCCCGTCTGACCCGGAGGGGGACGAAAAACTGTTTTTT.

This clonotype was seen ten or more times. The rearrangement joins TRBV27 to TRBJ1-1; tentative D call: TRBD1 (6 bases). The CDR3 spans 14 residues. The ends were cut back, 4 bases at V and 2 bases at J, with 11 bases in the middle. The germline gives CDR1 MNHEY, CDR2 SMNVEV (reference sequence). For the CDR3, the DNA is TGTGCCAGCAGTTACGGGGGGCGTAACACTGAAGCTTTCTTT. Residues: CASSYGGRNTEAFF.

This clonotype appeared many times. The V gene is TRBV2, the J gene TRBJ2-7; D not resolved. This CDR3 has 15 residues. Per the germline V gene, CDR1 is SNHLY and CDR2 is FYNNEI. V was pared by 1 base and J by 2 bases, with 12 bases between. As DNA, the CDR3 is TGTGCCAGCAGTGAAGTGAGCCAACCACCCTACGAGCAGTACTTC. Its translation: CASSEVSQPPYEQYF.

In its sample, this clonotype was seen many times. The chain carries TRBV6-5 and TRBJ2-7; D possibly corresponds to TRBD1 (6 bases). V was pared by 0 bases and J by 6 bases, with 21 bases between. The CDR3 is 17 amino acids. Germline assignment: CDR1 MNHEY and CDR2 SVGAGI. The CDR3 reads CASSYSIEGDGFGEQYF. CDR3 in DNA: TGTGCCAGCAGTTACTCGATAGAGGGGGACGGGTTTGGCGAGCAGTACTTC.

A note on this clonotype: This may arise from a read error, as a much more abundant clone is one base away. This chain joins TRBV27 and TRBJ2-2; TRBD2 matches at 13 bases. Germline V gives CDR1 MNHEY, CDR2 SMNVEV (reference sequence). The CDR3 runs to 17 residues. V was clipped by 7 bases and J by 4 bases; unmatched bases: 9. The CDR3 loop is CASTWRTSGSRTGELFF. In nucleotides, the CDR3 is TGTGCCAGCACCTGGAGGACTAGCGGGAGTCGCACCGGGGAGCTGTTTTTT.

This clonotype has only a few counts. CDR3 coding DNA: TGTGCCAGCAGAGATAGGGCCTTAGGACAGGGTGGTGAAGCTTTCTTT. This gives the protein CASRDRALGQGGEAFF. This chain uses TRBV27 with TRBJ1-1; 8 bases are a match to TRBD1. The CDR3 is 16 residues long. Germline assignment: CDR1 MNHEY and CDR2 SMNVEV (reference sequence). V trimming: 6 bases; J trimming: 7 bases; junction bases outside the gene matches: 16.

The chain uses TRBV2 and TRBJ1-1; the match to TRBD1 covers 10 bases. There are 13 residues in the CDR3. V trimming: 8 bases; J trimming: 5 bases; junction bases outside the gene matches: 5. Germline V gene lookup returns CDR1 SNHLY and CDR2 FYNNEI. The CDR3, as DNA: TGTGCCAGCCTTCCGGACAGGGGGACTGAAGCTTTCTTT. Translating it yields CASLPDRGTEAFF.

This clonotype was counted ten times or more. This chain joins TRBV30 and TRBJ1-2; no clear D. V lost 5 bases to trimming and J lost 0 bases, with 13 bases between them. The V gene's germline CDR1 is GTSNPN and CDR2 SVGIG (reference sequence). CDR3 size: 14 residues. CDR3 in amino acids: CAWALSGSNYGYTF. The CDR3 bases are TGTGCCTGGGCCTTAAGCGGATCTAACTATGGCTACACCTTC.

This clonotype appeared many times. J is TRBJ1-5 and V is TRBV5-1; D unresolved. The germline V gene encodes CDR1 SGHRS and CDR2 YFSETQ. The CDR3 contains 13 residues. The V end was cut by 5 bases, the J end by 0 bases, with 6 bases between. CDR3 DNA: TGCGCCAGCAGACTTAATAGCAATCAGCCCCAGCATTTT. As protein: CASRLNSNQPQHF.

This clonotype was observed many times. CDR3 region: CARDRQGGGYSGYTF. The DNA of the CDR3 is TGTGCCAGGGACCGACAGGGCGGAGGGTATAGTGGCTACACCTTC. The genes are TRBV2 and TRBJ1-2; TRBD1 aligns across 7 bases. The CDR3 has 15 residues. V gave up 9 bases and J gave up 7 bases; unmatched junction bases: 17. CDR1 SNHLY and CDR2 FYNNEI come from the germline V gene.

This clonotype was picked up many times. This chain links TRBV2 with TRBJ2-3; D is uncertain. This CDR3 is 15 amino acids long. The ends were cut back, 1 base at V and 4 bases at J, with 12 bases in the middle. Germline loops: CDR1 SNHLY, CDR2 FYNNEI. The chain's CDR3 is CASSEGGMKADTQYF. The CDR3 DNA is TGTGCCAGCAGTGAAGGGGGAATGAAGGCAGATACGCAGTATTTT.

The table lists this clonotype with many counts. The J gene is TRBJ2-3, the V gene TRBV7-3; 9 bases agree with TRBD2. The ends lost 0 bases at V and 4 bases at J; junction bases unmatched: 8. CDR1 is SGHTA, CDR2 FQGTGA, per germline. CDR3 size: 17 residues. CDR3 region: CASSLTSGSGSADTQYF. CDR3 nucleotides: TGTGCCAGCAGCTTAACGTCGGGTAGCGGGAGTGCAGATACGCAGTATTTT.

This chain uses TRBV6-5 with TRBJ2-2; 13 bases are a match to TRBD2. Germline V gives CDR1 MNHEY, CDR2 SVGAGI. CDR3 length equals 19 residues. V lost 2 bases, J lost 3 bases, and 9 bases stayed unmatched. The CDR3 DNA follows: TGTGCCAGCAGTTACACCTCCGGGACTAGCGGGATGTACACCGGGGAGCTGTTTTTT. It codes for CASSYTSGTSGMYTGELFF.

Worth noting for this clonotype: A much bigger clone sits one base away, suggesting this may be a read error. The chain links TRBV13 to TRBJ2-7; no clear D gene. The germline CDR1 and CDR2 sequences are PRHDT and FYEKMQ (reference sequence). The V and J ends lost 5 bases and 3 bases respectively, with 11 bases between them. The CDR3 is 13 amino acids. This chain's CDR3 is CASSAERLYEQYF. The CDR3 DNA is TGTGCCAGCAGCGCGGAACGACTCTACGAGCAGTACTTC.

The CDR3 reads CAITQPVTQYF. DNA of the CDR3: TGTGCCATCACCCAACCTGTGACCCAGTACTTC. The chain combines TRBV10-3 with TRBJ2-5; D not certain. This CDR3 has 11 residues. The ends were cut back, 7 bases at V and 7 bases at J, with 10 bases in the middle. Germline values: CDR1 ENHRY, CDR2 SYGVKD.

This clonotype was counted a few times. This rearrangement joins TRBV9 to TRBJ1-1, with D unresolved. The V gene lost 0 bases and the J gene lost 0 bases, with 12 bases spanning the gap. CDR1 SGDLS and CDR2 YYNGEE come from the germline V gene. The CDR3 extends over 16 amino acids. CDR3 loop: CASSVDSGLVNTEAFF. The CDR3 DNA reads as TGTGCCAGCAGCGTAGATTCCGGCTTGGTGAACACTGAAGCTTTCTTT.

This clonotype was seen repeatedly, ten times or more. The chain carries TRBV12-3 or TRBV12-4 and TRBJ1-1; the D gene is possibly TRBD1 (5 bases). The V end was cut by 10 bases, the J end by 4 bases, with 16 bases between. CDR3 length: 13 residues. The CDR3 DNA is TGTGCCACCGCCCCCGACAGCCGCACTGAAGCTTTCTTT. Translating gives CATAPDSRTEAFF.

This clonotype was observed many times. The V gene is TRBV29-1, the J gene TRBJ1-1; D is ambiguous. The CDR3 consists of 13 residues. V was pared by 2 bases and J by 5 bases, with 12 bases between. Germline CDR1 and CDR2: SQVTM and ANQGSEA. In DNA form, the CDR3 reads TGCAGCGTTGAACGAGTGGTCGGAACTGAAGCTTTCTTT. Amino acids: CSVERVVGTEAFF.